This passage covers 9 T cell receptor beta chains from one sample sequenced in a study of blood T cell repertoires in COVID-19. Repertoires were generated with immunoSEQ multiplex PCR, while TCRdb's copy carries only in-frame clones and drops some. This table has about 270,000 clones, roughly 93% appearing once. Sequencing used PBMCs or T cells enriched from blood (not recorded which). Receptor source: a middle-aged woman with acute COVID-19.

The table lists this clone with a count of one. V is TRBV18 and J is TRBJ2-2; D uncertain. The CDR3 sequence is 17 residues long. Per germline, CDR1 KGHSH and CDR2 LQKENI. The germline V and J ends were trimmed by 0 bases and 1 base, with 12 bases remaining between them. The CDR3 DNA is TGTGCCAGCTCACCACCGAGGTCCTCAGTGAACACCGGGGAGCTGTTTTTT. Its protein is CASSPPRSSVNTGELFF.

V usage is TRBV5-1 and J usage is TRBJ2-7, with 10 bases fitting TRBD1. The CDR3 runs to 14 residues. V lost 4 bases, J lost 5 bases, and 6 bases stayed unmatched. CDR1 SGHRS and CDR2 YFSETQ come from the germline V gene. The CDR3 DNA sequence: TGCGCCAGCAGCCCGGGGACAGGGGTGAACGAGCAGTACTTC. Its protein is CASSPGTGVNEQYF.

J is TRBJ2-7 and V is TRBV6-5; 7 bases line up with TRBD2. V lost 0 bases to trimming and J lost 4 bases; unmatched junction nucleotides: 6. The germline gives CDR1 MNHEY, CDR2 SVGAGI. The CDR3 totals 15 residues. CDR3 sequence reads: CASSYSSGAAYEQYF. CDR3 DNA sequence: TGTGCCAGCAGTTACTCGAGCGGGGCGGCTTACGAGCAGTACTTC.

The rearrangement uses TRBV6-2 or TRBV6-3 and TRBJ1-1, with TRBD1 as a possible D gene (5 bases). V was cut by 2 bases and J by 5 bases, with 18 bases left in between. This CDR3 is 16 amino acids long. CDR1 MNHEY and CDR2 SVGEGT come from the germline V gene. The CDR3 DNA reads TGTGCCAGCAGTTACGGCGGTGCAGGGATAGGAACTGAAGCTTTCTTT. It specifies CASSYGGAGIGTEAFF.

The rearrangement links TRBV5-6 to TRBJ2-1, with 7 bases matching TRBD1. The germline CDR1 and CDR2 sequences are SGHDT and YYEEEE. V gave up 3 bases and J gave up 0 bases; unmatched junction bases: 9. This CDR3 region has 17 residues. The DNA of the CDR3 is TGTGCCAGCAGCTATTTTCAGGACAGGAGCTCCTACAATGAGCAGTTCTTC. It is translated as CASSYFQDRSSYNEQFF. The full variable domain, with the rest looked up from reference TRBV5-6 and TRBJ2-1, is DAGVTQSPTHLIKTRGQQVTLRCSPKSGHDTVSWYQQALGQGPQFIFQYYEEEERQRGNFPDRFSGHQFPNYSSELNVNALLLGDSALYLCASSYFQDRSSYNEQFFGPGTRLTVL.

The chain recombines TRBV11-2 with TRBJ1-2; D remains unclear. The germline gives CDR1 SGHAT, CDR2 FQNNGV. Trimming cost V 5 bases and J 8 bases, with 12 bases left between them. This CDR3 region has 12 residues. DNA for the CDR3: TGTGCCAGCAGCCCGACCGGAGGAGGCTACACCTTC. Encoded protein: CASSPTGGGYTF.

The V gene is TRBV7-8, the J gene TRBJ1-2, with D tentatively TRBD1 (5 bases). V lost 5 bases to trimming and J lost 5 bases, with 15 bases between them. This CDR3 spans 14 amino acids. CDR1 and CDR2 from the germline V gene are SGHVS and FQNEAQ. The CDR3 coding sequence is TGTGCCAGCAGCCTAGGCAGGGTTGGTTATGGCTACACCTTC. Its protein product is CASSLGRVGYGYTF.

The gene calls are TRBV7-2 and TRBJ2-1; D gene ambiguous. The ends were cut back, 1 base at V and 6 bases at J, with 13 bases in the middle. From germline, CDR1 is SGHTA and CDR2 FQGNSA. The CDR3 is 15 residues long. This CDR3 reads CASSLDRPRINEQFF. The CDR3 nucleotides are TGTGCCAGCAGCTTAGATCGCCCGCGGATCAATGAGCAGTTCTTC.

This chain links TRBV5-8 with TRBJ2-5, with 9 bases lining up with TRBD1. V lost 4 bases to trimming and J lost 4 bases; unmatched junction nucleotides: 11. CDR1 is SGHTS, CDR2 YDEGEE, per germline. CDR3 length: 16 residues. The CDR3 protein is CASSPPKGQGRETQYF. The CDR3 nucleotides are TGTGCCAGCAGCCCACCAAAGGGACAGGGACGAGAGACCCAGTACTTC. The full variable domain, completed using reference TRBV5-8 and TRBJ2-5, is EAGVTQSPTHLIKTRGQQATLRCSPISGHTSVYWYQQALGLGLQFLLWYDEGEERNRGNFPPRFSGRQFPNYSSELNVNALELEDSALYLCASSPPKGQGRETQYFGPGTRLLVL.